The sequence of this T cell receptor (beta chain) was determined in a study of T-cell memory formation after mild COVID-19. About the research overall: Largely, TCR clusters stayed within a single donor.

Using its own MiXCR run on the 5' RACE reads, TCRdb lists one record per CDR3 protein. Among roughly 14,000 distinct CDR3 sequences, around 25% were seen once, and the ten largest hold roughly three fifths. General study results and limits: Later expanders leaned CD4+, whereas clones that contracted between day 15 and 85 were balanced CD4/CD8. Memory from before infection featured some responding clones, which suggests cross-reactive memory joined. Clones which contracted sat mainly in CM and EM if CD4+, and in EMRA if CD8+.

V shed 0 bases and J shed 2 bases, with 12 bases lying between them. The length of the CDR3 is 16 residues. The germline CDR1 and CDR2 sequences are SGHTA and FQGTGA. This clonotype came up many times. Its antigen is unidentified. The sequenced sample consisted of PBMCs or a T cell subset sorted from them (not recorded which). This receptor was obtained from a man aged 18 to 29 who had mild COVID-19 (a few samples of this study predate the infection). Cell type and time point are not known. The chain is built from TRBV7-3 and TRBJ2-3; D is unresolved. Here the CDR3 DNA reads TGTGCCAGCAGCTTAACGCCGGGTACCCTCACAGATACGCAGTATTTT. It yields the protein CASSLTPGTLTDTQYF.